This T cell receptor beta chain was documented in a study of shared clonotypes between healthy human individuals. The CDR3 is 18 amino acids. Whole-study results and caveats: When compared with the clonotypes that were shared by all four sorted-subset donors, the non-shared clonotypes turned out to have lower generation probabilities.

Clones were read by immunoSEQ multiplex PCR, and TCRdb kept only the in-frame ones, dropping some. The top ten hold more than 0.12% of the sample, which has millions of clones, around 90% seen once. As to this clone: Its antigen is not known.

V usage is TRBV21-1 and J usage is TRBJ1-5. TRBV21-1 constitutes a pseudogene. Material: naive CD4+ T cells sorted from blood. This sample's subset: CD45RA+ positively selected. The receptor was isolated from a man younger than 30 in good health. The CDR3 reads CASSKRRRTNRPRQPQHF. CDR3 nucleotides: TGTGCCAGCAGCAAAAGGCGCCGGACCAATCGCCCGCGGCAGCCCCAGCATTTT.